This T cell receptor beta chain comes out of a study of shared clonotypes between healthy human individuals. Using immunoSEQ multiplex PCR, the repertoire was profiled, and TCRdb retains in-frame clones only, with some absent. The data hold roughly 760,000 clones, with 74% observed a single time. Overall study results and limits: With several donors compared, around 5% of naive CD4 clonotypes were shared.

In this sample, this clone turned up many times. Its antigen is not identified. This CDR3 is also generated by other DNA sequences in the sample. CDR3 size: 13 residues. V lost 4 bases, J lost 2 bases, and 1 base stayed unmatched. From germline, CDR1 is LNHDA and CDR2 SQIVND (reference sequence). The TCR originated in a woman in her 30s in good health. Specimen: memory CD4+ T cells sorted from blood. Subset described: CD45RA-negative fraction. This chain connects TRBV19 to TRBJ2-5, with 7 bases fitting TRBD2. CDR3 bases: TGTGCCAGTAGTAGGGGACTACAAGAGACCCAGTACTTC. Translated, it gives CASSRGLQETQYF.